This T cell receptor (beta chain) appears in the sequencing data of a study of blood T cell repertoires in COVID-19. This clone came up a few times. Repertoires were generated with immunoSEQ multiplex PCR, while TCRdb's copy carries only in-frame clones and drops some. The sample contains 120,000 or so clones, around three quarters of which appear only once. The origin of this receptor is a man in his sixties with active or convalescent COVID-19. What was sequenced was peripheral blood.

The chain's CDR3 is CASSTDSRAQPQHF. CDR3 DNA: TGTGCCAGCAGCACAGACAGCAGGGCTCAGCCCCAGCATTTT. The rearrangement links TRBV2 to TRBJ1-5; D is possibly TRBD1 (5 bases). In germline, CDR1 is SNHLY, CDR2 FYNNEI. This CDR3 spans 14 amino acids. Trimming pared 6 bases from V and 6 bases from J, leaving 15 bases between.